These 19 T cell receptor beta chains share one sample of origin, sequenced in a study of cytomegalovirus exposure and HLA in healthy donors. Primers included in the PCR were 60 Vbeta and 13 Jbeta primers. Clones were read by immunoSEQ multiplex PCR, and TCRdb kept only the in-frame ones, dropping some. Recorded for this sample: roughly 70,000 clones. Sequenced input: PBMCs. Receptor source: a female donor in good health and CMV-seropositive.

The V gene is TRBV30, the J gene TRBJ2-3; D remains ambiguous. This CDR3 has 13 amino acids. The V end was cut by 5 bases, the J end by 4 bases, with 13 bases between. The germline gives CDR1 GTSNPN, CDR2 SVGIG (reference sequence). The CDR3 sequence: CAWAPGRADTQYF. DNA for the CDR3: TGTGCCTGGGCGCCCGGTCGGGCAGATACGCAGTATTTT.

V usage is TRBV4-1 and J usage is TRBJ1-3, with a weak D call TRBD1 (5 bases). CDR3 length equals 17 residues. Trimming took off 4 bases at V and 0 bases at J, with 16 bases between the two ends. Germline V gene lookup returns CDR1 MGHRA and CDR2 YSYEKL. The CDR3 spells CASSRQGLALSGNTIYF. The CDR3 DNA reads TGCGCCAGCAGCCGCCAGGGACTCGCCCTCTCTGGAAACACCATATATTTT.

The CDR3 is CASSLGQDSSYEQYF. In DNA form, the CDR3 reads TGTGCCAGTAGCCTGGGACAGGACAGCTCCTACGAGCAGTACTTC. V and J are TRBV19 and TRBJ2-7; 8 positions match TRBD1. Per the germline V gene, CDR1 is LNHDA and CDR2 is SQIVND (reference sequence). The junction had 7 bases not matched to a gene; V was cut back by 6 bases and J by 0 bases. The CDR3 is 15 amino acids.

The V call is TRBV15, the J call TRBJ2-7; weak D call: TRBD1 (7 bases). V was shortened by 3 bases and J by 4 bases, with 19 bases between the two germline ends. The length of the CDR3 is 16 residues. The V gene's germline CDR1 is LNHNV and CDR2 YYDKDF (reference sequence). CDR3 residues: CATSRRRQGGYYEQYF. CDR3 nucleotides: TGTGCCACCAGCAGGAGGAGACAGGGAGGATATTACGAGCAGTACTTC.

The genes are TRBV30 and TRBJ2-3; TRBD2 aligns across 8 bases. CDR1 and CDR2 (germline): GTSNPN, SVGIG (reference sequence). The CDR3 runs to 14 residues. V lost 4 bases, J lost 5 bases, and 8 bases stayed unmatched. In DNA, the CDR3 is TGTGCCTGGACCCCGGGGGGGGCCCTAGATACGCAGTATTTT. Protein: CAWTPGGALDTQYF.

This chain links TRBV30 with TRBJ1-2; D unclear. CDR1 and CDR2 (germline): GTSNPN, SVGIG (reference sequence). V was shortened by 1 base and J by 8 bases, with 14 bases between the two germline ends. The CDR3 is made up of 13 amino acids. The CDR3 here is CAWSAGLREGYTF. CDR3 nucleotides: TGTGCCTGGAGTGCAGGTCTCCGAGAGGGCTACACCTTC.

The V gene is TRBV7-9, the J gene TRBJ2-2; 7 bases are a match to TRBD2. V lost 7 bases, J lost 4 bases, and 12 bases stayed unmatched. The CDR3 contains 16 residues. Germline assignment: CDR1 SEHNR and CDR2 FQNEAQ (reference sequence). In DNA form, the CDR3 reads TGTGCCAGCACTGACGGGGGGAAAGTAGGCACCGGGGAGCTGTTTTTT. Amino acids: CASTDGGKVGTGELFF.

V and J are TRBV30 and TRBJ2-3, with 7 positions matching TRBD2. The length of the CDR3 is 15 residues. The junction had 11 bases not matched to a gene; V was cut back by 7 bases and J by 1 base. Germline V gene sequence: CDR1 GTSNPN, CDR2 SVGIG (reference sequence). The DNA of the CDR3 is TGTGCCTTGGGGGGAGGGGCGGCAGGCACAGATACGCAGTATTTT. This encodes CALGGGAAGTDTQYF. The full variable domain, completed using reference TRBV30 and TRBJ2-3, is SQTIHQWPATLVQPVGSPLSLECTVEGTSNPNLYWYRQAAGRGLQLLFYSVGIGQISSEVPQNLSASRPQDRQFILSSKKLLLSDSGFYLCALGGGAAGTDTQYFGPGTRLTVL.

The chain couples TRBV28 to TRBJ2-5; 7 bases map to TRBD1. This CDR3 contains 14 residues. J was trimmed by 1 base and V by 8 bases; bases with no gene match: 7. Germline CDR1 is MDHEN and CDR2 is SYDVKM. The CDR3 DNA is TGTGCCAGCTTCCGACAGGGTGGCCAAGAGACCCAGTACTTC. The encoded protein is CASFRQGGQETQYF. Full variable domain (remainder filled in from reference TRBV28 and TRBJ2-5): DVKVTQSSRYLVKRTGEKVFLECVQDMDHENMFWYRQDPGLGLRLIYFSYDVKMKEKGDIPEGYSVSREKKERFSLILESASTNQTSMYLCASFRQGGQETQYFGPGTRLLVL.

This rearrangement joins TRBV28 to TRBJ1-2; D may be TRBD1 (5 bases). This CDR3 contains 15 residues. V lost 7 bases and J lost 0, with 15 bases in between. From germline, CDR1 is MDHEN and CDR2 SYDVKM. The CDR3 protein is CASNRHISSNYGYTF. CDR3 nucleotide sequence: TGTGCCAGCAACAGGCATATCTCCTCTAACTATGGCTACACCTTC.

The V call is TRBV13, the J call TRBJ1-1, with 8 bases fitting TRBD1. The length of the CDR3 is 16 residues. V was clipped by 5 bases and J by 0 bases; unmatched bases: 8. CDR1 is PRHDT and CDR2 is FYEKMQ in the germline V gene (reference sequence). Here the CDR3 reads CASSSDRGLMNTEAFF. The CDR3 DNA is TGTGCCAGCAGCAGTGACAGGGGCCTGATGAACACTGAAGCTTTCTTT.

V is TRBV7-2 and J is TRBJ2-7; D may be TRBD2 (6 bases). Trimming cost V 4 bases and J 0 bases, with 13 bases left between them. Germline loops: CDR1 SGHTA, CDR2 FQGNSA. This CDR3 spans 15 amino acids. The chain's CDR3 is CASSYSGISSYEQYF. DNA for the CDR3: TGTGCCAGCAGCTATAGCGGAATTAGCTCCTACGAGCAGTACTTC.

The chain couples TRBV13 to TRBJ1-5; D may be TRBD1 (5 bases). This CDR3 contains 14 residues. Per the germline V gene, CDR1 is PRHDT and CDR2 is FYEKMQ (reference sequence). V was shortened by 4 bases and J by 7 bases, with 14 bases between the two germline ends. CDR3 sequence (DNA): TGTGCCAGCAGCTCTAGACGGGAGGGGCAGCCCCAGCATTTT. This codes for CASSSRREGQPQHF. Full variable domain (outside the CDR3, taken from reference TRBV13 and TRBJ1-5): AAGVIQSPRHLIKEKRETATLKCYPIPRHDTVYWYQQGPGQDPQFLISFYEKMQSDKGSIPDRFSAQQFSDYHSELNMSSLELGDSALYFCASSSRREGQPQHFGDGTRLSIL.

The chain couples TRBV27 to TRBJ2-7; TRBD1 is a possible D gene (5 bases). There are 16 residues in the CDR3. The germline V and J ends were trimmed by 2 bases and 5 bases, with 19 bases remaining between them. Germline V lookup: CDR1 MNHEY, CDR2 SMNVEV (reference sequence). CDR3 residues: CASSLGVRPVGDEQYF. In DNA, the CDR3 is TGTGCCAGCAGTTTAGGGGTTAGGCCCGTAGGGGACGAGCAGTACTTC.

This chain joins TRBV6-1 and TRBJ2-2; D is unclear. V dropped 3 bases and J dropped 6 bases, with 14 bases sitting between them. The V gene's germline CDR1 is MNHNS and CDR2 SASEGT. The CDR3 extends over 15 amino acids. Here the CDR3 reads CASSEGSWASGELFF. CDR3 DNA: TGTGCCAGCAGTGAGGGCAGTTGGGCGTCCGGGGAGCTGTTTTTT.

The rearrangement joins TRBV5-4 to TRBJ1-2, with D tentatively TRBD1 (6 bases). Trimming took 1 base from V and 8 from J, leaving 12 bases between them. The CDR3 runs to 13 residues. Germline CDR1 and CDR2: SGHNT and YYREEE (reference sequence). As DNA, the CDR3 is TGTGCCAGCAGCTTGTACAGGGCTAGCGGCTACACCTTC. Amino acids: CASSLYRASGYTF. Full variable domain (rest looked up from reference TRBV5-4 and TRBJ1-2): ETGVTQSPTHLIKTRGQQVTLRCSSQSGHNTVSWYQQALGQGPQFIFQYYREEENGRGNFPPRFSGLQFPNYSSELNVNALELDDSALYLCASSLYRASGYTFGSGTRLTVV.

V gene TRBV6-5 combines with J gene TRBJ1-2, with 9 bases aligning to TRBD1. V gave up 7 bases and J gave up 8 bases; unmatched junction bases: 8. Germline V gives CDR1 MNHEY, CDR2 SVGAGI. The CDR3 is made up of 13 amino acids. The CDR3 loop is CASTMGQGRGYTF. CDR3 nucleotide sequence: TGTGCCAGCACCATGGGACAGGGAAGAGGCTACACCTTC.

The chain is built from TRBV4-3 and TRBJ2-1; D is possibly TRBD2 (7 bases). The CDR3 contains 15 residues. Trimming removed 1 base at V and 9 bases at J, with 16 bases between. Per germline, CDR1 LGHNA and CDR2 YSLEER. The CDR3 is CASSQGGGRSSEQFF. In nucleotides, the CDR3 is TGCGCCAGCAGCCAAGGGGGGGGCAGATCATCTGAGCAGTTCTTC.

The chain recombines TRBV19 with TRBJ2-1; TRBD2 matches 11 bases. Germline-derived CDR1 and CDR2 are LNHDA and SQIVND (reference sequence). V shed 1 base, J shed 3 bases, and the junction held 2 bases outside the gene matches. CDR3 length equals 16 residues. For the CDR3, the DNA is TGTGCCAGTAGTATAGTGGGACTAGCGGACTACAATGAGCAGTTCTTC. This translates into CASSIVGLADYNEQFF. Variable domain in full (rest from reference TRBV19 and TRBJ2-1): DGGITQSPKYLFRKEGQNVTLSCEQNLNHDAMYWYRQDPGQGLRLIYYSQIVNDFQKGDIAEGYSVSREKKESFPLTVTSAQKNPTAFYLCASSIVGLADYNEQFFGPGTRLTVL.